This T cell receptor beta chain comes out of a study of T cell responses to AZD1222 COVID-19 vaccine. Libraries were prepared by immunoSEQ multiplex PCR; TCRdb keeps only in-frame clonotypes and omits some of them. This repertoire shows 70,000 to 90,000 clones, roughly 82% found once; its top ten account for roughly 8.7%. The CDR3 has 13 amino acids. Trimming shortened V by 0 bases and J by 6 bases, and 8 bases separated the two germline ends. From germline, CDR1 is LGHDT and CDR2 YNNKEL (reference sequence). The sample was peripheral blood, taken on day 0 of AZD1222 vaccination. The TCR was taken from an adult in good health. The chain joins TRBV3-1 (or the pseudogene TRBV3-2) to TRBJ2-5; D may be TRBD2 (5 bases). CDR3 protein: CASSQEGGKTQYF. In DNA, the CDR3 is TGTGCCAGCAGCCAAGAAGGAGGAAAGACCCAGTACTTC.